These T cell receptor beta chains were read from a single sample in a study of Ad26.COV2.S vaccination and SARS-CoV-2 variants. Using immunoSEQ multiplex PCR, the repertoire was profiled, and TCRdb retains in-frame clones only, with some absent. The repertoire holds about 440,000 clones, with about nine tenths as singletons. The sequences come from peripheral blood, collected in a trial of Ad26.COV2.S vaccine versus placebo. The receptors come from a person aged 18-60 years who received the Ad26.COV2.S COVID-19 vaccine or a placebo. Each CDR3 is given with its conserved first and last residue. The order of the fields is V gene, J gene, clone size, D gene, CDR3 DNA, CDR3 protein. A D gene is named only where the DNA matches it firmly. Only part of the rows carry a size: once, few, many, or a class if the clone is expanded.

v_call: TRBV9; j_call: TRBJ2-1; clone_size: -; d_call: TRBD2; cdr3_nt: TGTGCCAGCAGCGTAGGGGTAGCGGGAGTTCAGGACAATGAGCAGTTCTTC; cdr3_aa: CASSVGVAGVQDNEQFF
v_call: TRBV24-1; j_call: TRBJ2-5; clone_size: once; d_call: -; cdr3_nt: TGTGCCACCAGTGACCCGACAGGCCAAGAGACCCAGTACTTC; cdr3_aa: CATSDPTGQETQYF
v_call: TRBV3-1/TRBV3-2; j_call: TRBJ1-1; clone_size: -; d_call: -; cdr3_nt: TGTGCCAGCAGTCAGTACAGGACGGACCCGAAAGCTTTCTTT; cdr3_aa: CASSQYRTDPKAFF
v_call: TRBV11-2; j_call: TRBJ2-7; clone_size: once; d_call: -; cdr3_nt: TGTGCCAGCAGCTTAATCGGCTCCTACGAGCAGTACTTC; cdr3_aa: CASSLIGSYEQYF
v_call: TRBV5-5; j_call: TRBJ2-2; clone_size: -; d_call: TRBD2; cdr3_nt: TGTGCCAGCAGCACCCCTACTAGCGGGAGCACCGGGGAGCTGTTTTTT; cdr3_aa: CASSTPTSGSTGELFF
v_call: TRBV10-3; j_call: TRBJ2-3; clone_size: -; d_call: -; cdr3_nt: TGTGCCGCCAAGGCAGTGGGTAACACAGATACGCAGTATTTT; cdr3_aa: CAAKAVGNTDTQYF
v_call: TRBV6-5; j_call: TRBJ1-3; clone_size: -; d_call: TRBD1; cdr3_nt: TGTGCCAGCAGCGCACAGGGGCGAGCTGGAAACACCATATATTTT; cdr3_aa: CASSAQGRAGNTIYF
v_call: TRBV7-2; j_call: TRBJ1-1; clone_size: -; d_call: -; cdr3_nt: TGTGCCAGCAGCTTAGGAACTAGTAGGACTGAAGCTTTCTTT; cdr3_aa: CASSLGTSRTEAFF
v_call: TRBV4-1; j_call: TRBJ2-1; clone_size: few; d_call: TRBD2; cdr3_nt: TGCGCCAGCAGCCAAAAGCCTAGCGGGACGAATGAGCAGTTCTTC; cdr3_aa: CASSQKPSGTNEQFF
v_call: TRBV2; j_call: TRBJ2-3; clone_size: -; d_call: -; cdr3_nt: TGTGCCAGCAGTGAAGCTGCAGATACGCAGTATTTT; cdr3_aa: CASSEAADTQYF
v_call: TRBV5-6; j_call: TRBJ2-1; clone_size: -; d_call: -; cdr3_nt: TGTGCCAGCAGCCCGGACTACCGGAATGAGCAGTTCTTC; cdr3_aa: CASSPDYRNEQFF
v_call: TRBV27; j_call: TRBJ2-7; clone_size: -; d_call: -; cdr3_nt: TGTGCCAGCAGTTTATTGCAGGGCTACGAGCAGTACTTC; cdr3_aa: CASSLLQGYEQYF
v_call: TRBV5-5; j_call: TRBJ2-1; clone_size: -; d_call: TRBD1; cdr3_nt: TGTGCCAGCAGCTTGCGGGACAGGGATGTGGATGAGCAGTTCTTC; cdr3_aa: CASSLRDRDVDEQFF
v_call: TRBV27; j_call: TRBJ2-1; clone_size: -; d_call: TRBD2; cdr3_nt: TGTGCCAGCAGCTGGGACTACACCTACAATGAGCAGTTCTTC; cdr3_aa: CASSWDYTYNEQFF
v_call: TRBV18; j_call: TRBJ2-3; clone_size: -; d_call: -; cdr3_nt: TGTGCCAGCTCACTCTTATGGGAGGAAGGAACAGATACGCAGTATTTT; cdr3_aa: CASSLLWEEGTDTQYF
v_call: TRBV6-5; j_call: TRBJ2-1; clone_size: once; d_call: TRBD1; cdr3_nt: TGTGCCAGCAGTTACCGACAGGGGGAGTACAATGAGCAGTTCTTC; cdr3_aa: CASSYRQGEYNEQFF
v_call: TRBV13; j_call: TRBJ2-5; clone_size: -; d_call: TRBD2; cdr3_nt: TGTGCCAGCAGGAGTTTGGCGGGAGGTAGCCAAGAGACCCAGTACTTC; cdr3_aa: CASRSLAGGSQETQYF
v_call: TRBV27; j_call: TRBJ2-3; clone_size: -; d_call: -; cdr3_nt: TGTGCCAGCAGTTTAGGGGGTGTCATTACAGATACGCAGTATTTT; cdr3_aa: CASSLGGVITDTQYF
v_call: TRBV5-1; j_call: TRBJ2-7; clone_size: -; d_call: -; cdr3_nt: TGCGCCAGCAGACACGGGACTTCCTTCGGGGAGCAGTACTTC; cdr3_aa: CASRHGTSFGEQYF
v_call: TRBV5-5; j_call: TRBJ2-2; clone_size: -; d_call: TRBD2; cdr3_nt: TGTGCCAGCAGCTTGGCGGGACTAGCGAACACCGGGGAGCTGTTTTTT; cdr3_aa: CASSLAGLANTGELFF
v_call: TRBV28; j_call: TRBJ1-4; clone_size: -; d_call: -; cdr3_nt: TGTGCCAGCAGACTGATAACAGGGACTAATGAAAAACTGTTTTTT; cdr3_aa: CASRLITGTNEKLFF
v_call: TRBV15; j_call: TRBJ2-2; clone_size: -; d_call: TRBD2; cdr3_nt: TGTGCCACCAGCGGCCGGATCCCTTCGAGAGGAGTTAGCGGGAGGACGAACACCGGGGAGCTGTTTTTT; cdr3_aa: CATSGRIPSRGVSGRTNTGELFF
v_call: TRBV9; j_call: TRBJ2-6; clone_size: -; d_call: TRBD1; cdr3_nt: TGTGCCAGCAGCGTCAGGGGGTCTGGGGCCAACGTCCTGACTTTC; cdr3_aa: CASSVRGSGANVLTF
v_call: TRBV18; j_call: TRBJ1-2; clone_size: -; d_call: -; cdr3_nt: TGTGCCAGCTCACCAACCAGGGAATTGGCCTATGGCTACACCTTC; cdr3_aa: CASSPTRELAYGYTF